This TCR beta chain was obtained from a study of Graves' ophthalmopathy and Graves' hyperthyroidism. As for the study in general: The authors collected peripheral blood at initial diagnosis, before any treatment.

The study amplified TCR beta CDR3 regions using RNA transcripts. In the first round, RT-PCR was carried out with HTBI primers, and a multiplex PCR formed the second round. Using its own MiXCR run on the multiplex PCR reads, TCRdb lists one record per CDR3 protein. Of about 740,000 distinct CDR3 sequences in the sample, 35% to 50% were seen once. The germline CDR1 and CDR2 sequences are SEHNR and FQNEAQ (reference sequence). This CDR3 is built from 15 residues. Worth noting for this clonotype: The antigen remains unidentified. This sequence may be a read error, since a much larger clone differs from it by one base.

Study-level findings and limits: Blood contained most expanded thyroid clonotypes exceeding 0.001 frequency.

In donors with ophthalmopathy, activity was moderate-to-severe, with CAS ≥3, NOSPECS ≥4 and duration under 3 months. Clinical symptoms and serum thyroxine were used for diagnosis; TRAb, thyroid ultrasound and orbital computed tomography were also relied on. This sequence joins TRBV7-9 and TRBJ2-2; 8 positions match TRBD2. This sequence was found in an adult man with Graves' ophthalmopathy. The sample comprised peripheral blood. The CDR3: CATSLAGGGSGELFF. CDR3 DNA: TGTGCCACCAGCTTGGCGGGGGGCGGTTCCGGGGAGCTGTTTTTT.